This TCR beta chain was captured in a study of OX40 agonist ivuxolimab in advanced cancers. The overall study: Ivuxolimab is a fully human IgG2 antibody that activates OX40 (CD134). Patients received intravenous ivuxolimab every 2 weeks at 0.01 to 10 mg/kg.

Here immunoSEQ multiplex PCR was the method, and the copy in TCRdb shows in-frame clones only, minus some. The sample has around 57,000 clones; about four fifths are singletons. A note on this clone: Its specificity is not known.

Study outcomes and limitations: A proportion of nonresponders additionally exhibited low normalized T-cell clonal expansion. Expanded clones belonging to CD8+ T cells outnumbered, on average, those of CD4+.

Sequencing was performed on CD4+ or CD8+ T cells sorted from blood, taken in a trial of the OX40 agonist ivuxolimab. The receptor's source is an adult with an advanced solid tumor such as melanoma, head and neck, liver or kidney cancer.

In DNA form, the CDR3 reads TGCGCCAGCAGCCAAGGCGAAGGAGGGAGGGAGTCCTACGAGCAGTACTTC. Amino acid sequence: CASSQGEGGRESYEQYF. The gene calls are TRBV4-1 and TRBJ2-7; 7 nucleotides align to TRBD2. The CDR3 consists of 17 residues. Germline CDR1 reads MGHRA; CDR2 reads YSYEKL. With V trimmed by 1 base and J by 1 base, 10 bases remained unmatched.